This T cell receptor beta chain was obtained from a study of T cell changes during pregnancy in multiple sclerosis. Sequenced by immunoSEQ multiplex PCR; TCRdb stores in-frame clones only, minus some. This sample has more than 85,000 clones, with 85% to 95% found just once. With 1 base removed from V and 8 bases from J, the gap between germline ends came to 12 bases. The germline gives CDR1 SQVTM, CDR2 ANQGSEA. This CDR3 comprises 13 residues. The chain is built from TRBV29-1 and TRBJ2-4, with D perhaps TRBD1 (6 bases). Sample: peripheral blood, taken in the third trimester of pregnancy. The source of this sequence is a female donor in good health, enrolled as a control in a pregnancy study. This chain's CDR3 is CSVEVGGWDIQYF. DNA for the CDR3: TGCAGCGTTGAAGTAGGGGGTTGGGACATTCAGTACTTC.